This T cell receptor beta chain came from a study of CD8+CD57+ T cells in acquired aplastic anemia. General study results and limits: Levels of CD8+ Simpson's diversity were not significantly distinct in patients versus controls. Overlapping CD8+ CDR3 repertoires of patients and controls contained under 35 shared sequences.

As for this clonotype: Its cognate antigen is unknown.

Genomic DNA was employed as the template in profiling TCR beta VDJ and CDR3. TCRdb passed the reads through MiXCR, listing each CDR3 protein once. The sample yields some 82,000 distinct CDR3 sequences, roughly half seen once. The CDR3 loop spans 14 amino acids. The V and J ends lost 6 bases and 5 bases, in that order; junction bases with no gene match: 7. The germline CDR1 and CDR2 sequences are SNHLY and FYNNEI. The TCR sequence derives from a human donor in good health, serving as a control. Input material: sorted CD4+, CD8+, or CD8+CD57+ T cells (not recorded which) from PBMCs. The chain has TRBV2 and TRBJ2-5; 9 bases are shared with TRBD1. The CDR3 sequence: CASREQGARETQYF. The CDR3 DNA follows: TGTGCCAGCAGGGAACAGGGGGCTCGGGAGACCCAGTACTTC.